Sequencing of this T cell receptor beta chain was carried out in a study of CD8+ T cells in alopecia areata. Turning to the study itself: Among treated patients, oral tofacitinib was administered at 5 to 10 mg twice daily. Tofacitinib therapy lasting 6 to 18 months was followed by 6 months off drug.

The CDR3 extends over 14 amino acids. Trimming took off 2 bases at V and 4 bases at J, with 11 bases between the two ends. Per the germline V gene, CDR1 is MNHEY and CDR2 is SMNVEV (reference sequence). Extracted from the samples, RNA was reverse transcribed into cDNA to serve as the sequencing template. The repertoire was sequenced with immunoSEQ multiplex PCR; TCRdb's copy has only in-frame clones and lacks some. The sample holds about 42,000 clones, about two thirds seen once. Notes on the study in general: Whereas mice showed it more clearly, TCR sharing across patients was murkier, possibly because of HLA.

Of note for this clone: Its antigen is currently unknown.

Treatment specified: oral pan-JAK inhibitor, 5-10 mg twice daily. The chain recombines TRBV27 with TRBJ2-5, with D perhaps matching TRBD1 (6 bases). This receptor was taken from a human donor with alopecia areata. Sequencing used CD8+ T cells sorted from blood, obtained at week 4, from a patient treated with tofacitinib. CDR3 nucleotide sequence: TGTGCCAGCAGTTTAACTACAGGGACAGAGACCCAGTACTTC. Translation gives CASSLTTGTETQYF.